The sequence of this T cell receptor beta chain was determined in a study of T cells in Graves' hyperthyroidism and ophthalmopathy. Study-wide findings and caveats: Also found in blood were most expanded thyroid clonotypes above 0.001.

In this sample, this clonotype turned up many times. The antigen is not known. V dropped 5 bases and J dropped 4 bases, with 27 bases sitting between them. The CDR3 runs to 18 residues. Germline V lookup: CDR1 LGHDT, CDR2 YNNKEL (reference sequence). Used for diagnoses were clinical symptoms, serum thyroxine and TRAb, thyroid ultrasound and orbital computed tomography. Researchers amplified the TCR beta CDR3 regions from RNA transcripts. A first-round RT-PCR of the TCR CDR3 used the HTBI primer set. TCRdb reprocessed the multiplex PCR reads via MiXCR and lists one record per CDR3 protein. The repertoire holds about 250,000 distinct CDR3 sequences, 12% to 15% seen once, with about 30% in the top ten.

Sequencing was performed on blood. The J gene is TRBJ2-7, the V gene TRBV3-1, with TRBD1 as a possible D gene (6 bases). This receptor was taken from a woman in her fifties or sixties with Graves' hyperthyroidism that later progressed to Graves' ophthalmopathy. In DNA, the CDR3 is TGTGCCAGCAGCTCCGAGGACAGAGCGTCCGGAGAGGTTTACGAGCAGTACTTC. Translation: CASSSEDRASGEVYEQYF.